Listed here are 30 T cell receptor beta chains from one sample, sequenced in a study of cytomegalovirus exposure and HLA in healthy donors. This PCR relied on a set of 60 Vbeta primers and 13 Jbeta primers. TCRdb's table, derived via immunoSEQ multiplex PCR, lists solely in-frame clones and lacks some. The table shows more than 150,000 clones, with 80% occurring only once. Sequenced input: PBMCs. These receptors were collected from a boy aged 5-17 years in good health and CMV-seronegative.

V usage is TRBV4-3 and J usage is TRBJ2-1, with 12 bases lining up with TRBD2. The V and J ends lost 8 bases and 4 bases, in that order; junction bases with no gene match: 6. This CDR3 is built from 15 residues. Germline CDR1 and CDR2: LGHNA and YSLEER. The CDR3 region is CASAIGTSGYNEQFF. CDR3 nucleotides: TGCGCCAGCGCGATTGGGACTAGCGGGTACAATGAGCAGTTCTTC.

The chain employs TRBV9 and TRBJ2-5, with TRBD2 identical over 12 bases. Germline V gene sequence: CDR1 SGDLS, CDR2 YYNGEE. The CDR3 loop spans 16 amino acids. V shed 3 bases and J 4 bases; nucleotides not matched to a gene: 7. The CDR3 spells CASSEVLAGGGETQYF. CDR3 sequence (DNA): TGTGCCAGCAGCGAGGTACTAGCGGGGGGAGGAGAGACCCAGTACTTC. The full variable domain, its missing parts supplied by reference TRBV9 and TRBJ2-5, is DSGVTQTPKHLITATGQRVTLRCSPRSGDLSVYWYQQSLDQGLQFLIQYYNGEERAKGNILERFSAQQFPDLHSELNLSSLELGDSALYFCASSEVLAGGGETQYFGPGTRLLVL.

This clone was picked up a small number of times. The rearrangement joins TRBV18 to TRBJ1-1; possible D gene TRBD1, 5 bases. The CDR3 has 13 residues. Trimming stripped 0 bases from V and 7 bases from J, with 9 bases between. CDR1 and CDR2 (germline): KGHSH, LQKENI. The chain's CDR3 is CASSPPGTDEAFF. The DNA of the CDR3 is TGTGCCAGCTCACCACCAGGGACTGATGAAGCTTTCTTT.

The chain uses TRBV5-1 and TRBJ2-1, with TRBD2 matching 8 bases. CDR1 and CDR2 from the germline V gene are SGHRS and YFSETQ. The V segment lost 2 bases and the J segment 7 bases; nucleotides outside the gene matches: 8. CDR3 length: 15 residues. DNA for the CDR3: TGCGCCAGCAGCTTTACCGGGACTAGTGGGAATGAGCAGTTCTTC. Translation gives CASSFTGTSGNEQFF. The full variable domain, its missing parts supplied by reference TRBV5-1 and TRBJ2-1, is KAGVTQTPRYLIKTRGQQVTLSCSPISGHRSVSWYQQTPGQGLQFLFEYFSETQRNKGNFPGRFSGRQFSNSRSEMNVSTLELGDSALYLCASSFTGTSGNEQFFGPGTRLTVL.

The chain has TRBV10-2 and TRBJ2-7; D is possibly TRBD2 (5 bases). Germline V gene data show CDR1 as WSHSY and CDR2 as SAAADI. V lost 3 bases and J lost 4, with 13 bases in between. The CDR3 runs 14 residues. The CDR3 sequence is CASSDVRRTYEQYF. DNA for the CDR3: TGCGCCAGCAGTGATGTTCGGAGGACGTACGAGCAGTACTTC.

The genes are TRBV4-1 and TRBJ1-1; 7 bases match TRBD1. Germline CDR1 MGHRA, CDR2 YSYEKL. The CDR3 contains 13 residues. J was trimmed by 7 bases and V by 4 bases; bases with no gene match: 6. CDR3 sequence: CASSPGTASEAFF. CDR3 DNA sequence: TGCGCCAGCAGCCCAGGGACAGCTAGTGAAGCTTTCTTT.

This clone is a singleton in its sample. The gene calls are TRBV6-5 and TRBJ2-5; 8 bases are shared with TRBD2. The trim removed 7 bases at V and 4 bases at J, leaving 11 bases unmatched. The length of the CDR3 is 15 residues. Germline V gives CDR1 MNHEY, CDR2 SVGAGI. The CDR3 DNA follows: TGTGCCAGCACCTGGGCAGGGGCGGGGGGAGAGACCCAGTACTTC. Protein product: CASTWAGAGGETQYF.

This chain connects TRBV20-1 to TRBJ2-5; no firm D call. The CDR3 consists of 11 residues. CDR1 is DFQATT, CDR2 SNEGSKA, per germline (reference sequence). The V end was cut by 5 bases, the J end by 3 bases, with 7 bases between. CDR3 in DNA: TGCAGTGCTCTAGGTGAAGAGACCCAGTACTTC. Encoded protein: CSALGEETQYF.

The chain has TRBV10-2 and TRBJ2-5; TRBD1 matches at 7 bases. The DNA end is a closer match to TRBJ2-7, so the J assignment may be wrong. The CDR3 is 13 amino acids. CDR1 is WSHSY, CDR2 SAAADI, per germline. The CDR3 nucleotides are TGCGCCAGCAGAGGGGACAGTTCCTACGAGCAGTACTTC. This gives the protein CASRGDSSYEQYF.

The V call is TRBV10-3, the J call TRBJ1-1, with D uncertain. V lost 2 bases and J lost 1, with 8 bases in between. The CDR3 contains 14 residues. Per germline, CDR1 ENHRY and CDR2 SYGVKD. CDR3 coding DNA: TGTGCCATCAGTGAGACCCCGAGGAACACTGAAGCTTTCTTT. It yields the protein CAISETPRNTEAFF.

This sequence joins TRBV2 and TRBJ2-5; 10 bases line up with TRBD1. Unmatched junction bases numbered 11, after V lost 7 bases and J lost 3 bases. This CDR3 comprises 16 residues. Germline lookup yields CDR1 SNHLY and CDR2 FYNNEI. The CDR3 loop reads CASTETGTGVKETQYF. The CDR3, as DNA: TGTGCCAGCACCGAGACCGGGACAGGGGTTAAAGAGACCCAGTACTTC.

The count of this clone is one. The chain employs TRBV6-5 and TRBJ2-5, with D perhaps TRBD2 (5 bases). The CDR3 spans 13 residues. Germline CDR1 reads MNHEY; CDR2 reads SVGAGI. Trimming stripped 8 bases from V and 5 bases from J, with 15 bases between. CDR3 region: CASCKRVGETQYF. The CDR3 DNA sequence: TGTGCCAGCTGTAAGAGGGTGGGTGAGACCCAGTACTTC.

The chain employs TRBV30 and TRBJ1-2, with D uncertain. V gave up 6 bases and J gave up 4 bases, with 21 bases separating them. From germline, CDR1 is GTSNPN and CDR2 SVGIG (reference sequence). The CDR3 has 15 amino acids. CDR3 sequence (DNA): TGTGCCTGCCGTAAGGATCGGGGTCCGGGCTATGGCTACACCTTC. Protein product: CACRKDRGPGYGYTF.

This clone was seen only a few times. The V call is TRBV7-9, the J call TRBJ2-5; D ambiguous. The better agreement between TRBJ2-7 and the DNA end casts doubt on the J call. The CDR3 loop spans 14 amino acids. Per the germline V gene, CDR1 is SEHNR and CDR2 is FQNEAQ (reference sequence). The CDR3 nucleotides are TGTGCCAGCAGCACCGGTAGTGTCTCCTACGAGCAGTACTTC. Residues: CASSTGSVSYEQYF.

This chain uses TRBV10-3 with TRBJ1-5; 7 nucleotides agree with TRBD1. V was pared by 6 bases and J by 3 bases, with 5 bases of the junction left unmatched. Germline assignment: CDR1 ENHRY and CDR2 SYGVKD. There are 14 residues in the CDR3. For the CDR3, the DNA is TGTGCCATCAGCCGGGACAGCGCCAATCAGCCCCAGCATTTT. Translated: CAISRDSANQPQHF.

This chain links TRBV29-1 with TRBJ2-2; D possibly corresponds to TRBD1 (6 bases). Trimming took 6 bases from V and 2 from J, leaving 13 bases between them. Germline CDR1 is SQVTM and CDR2 is ANQGSEA. The length of the CDR3 is 14 residues. CDR3 coding DNA: TGCAGCGTAAATCAGGGGTCCAACACCGGGGAGCTGTTTTTT. Its translation: CSVNQGSNTGELFF.

The chain has TRBV7-2 and TRBJ1-1, with D possibly TRBD1 on 5 matching bases. The CDR3 is 14 amino acids. Germline-derived CDR1 and CDR2 are SGHTA and FQGNSA. The V gene lost 2 bases and the J gene lost 5 bases, with 12 bases spanning the gap. CDR3 in amino acids: CASSLSGGNTEAFF. In nucleotides, the CDR3 is TGTGCCAGCAGCTTAAGCGGGGGGAATACTGAAGCTTTCTTT.

The gene calls are TRBV27 and TRBJ2-7; 9 nucleotides align to TRBD1. V lost 4 bases, J lost 4 bases, and 5 bases stayed unmatched. This CDR3 region has 14 residues. Per the germline V gene, CDR1 is MNHEY and CDR2 is SMNVEV (reference sequence). The CDR3 reads CASSSTGGLYEQYF. In DNA form, the CDR3 reads TGTGCCAGCAGTTCCACAGGGGGCCTTTACGAGCAGTACTTC.

This clone was observed a handful of times. The gene calls are TRBV6-5 and TRBJ2-3, with TRBD2 matching over 8 bases. CDR1 and CDR2 (germline): MNHEY, SVGAGI. The CDR3 sequence is 15 residues long. Unmatched junction bases numbered 7, after V lost 5 bases and J lost 3 bases. The CDR3 DNA reads as TGTGCCAGCAGTCCGATCACGGGGGGGACAGATACGCAGTATTTT. This encodes CASSPITGGTDTQYF.

This chain links TRBV6-5 with TRBJ1-3, with D possibly being TRBD1 (5 bases). The CDR3 runs 14 residues. Trimming took 5 bases from V and 0 from J, leaving 8 bases between them. Germline CDR1 MNHEY, CDR2 SVGAGI. The DNA for the CDR3 is TGTGCCAGCAGTCCTGACAGCTCTGGAAACACCATATATTTT. Its protein is CASSPDSSGNTIYF.

This clone was found once. The chain employs TRBV7-9 and TRBJ1-1, with D perhaps matching TRBD1 (6 bases). V lost 6 bases and J lost 5, with 16 bases in between. Germline V gene sequence: CDR1 SEHNR, CDR2 FQNEAQ (reference sequence). The CDR3 contains 14 residues. The CDR3 coding sequence is TGTGCCAGCAGTTACACAGGGAGAGGGACTGAAGCTTTCTTT. This gives the protein CASSYTGRGTEAFF. The full variable domain, in which reference TRBV7-9 and TRBJ1-1 provide the parts outside the CDR3, is DTGVSQNPRHKITKRGQNVTFRCDPISEHNRLYWYRQTLGQGPEFLTYFQNEAQLEKSRLLSDRFSAERPKGSFSTLEIQRTEQGDSAMYLCASSYTGRGTEAFFGQGTRLTVV.

The chain combines TRBV9 with TRBJ2-5; 15 bases fit TRBD2. The V and J ends lost 0 bases and 4 bases, in that order; junction bases with no gene match: 4. The CDR3 totals 17 residues. Germline CDR1 is SGDLS and CDR2 is YYNGEE. CDR3 nucleotides: TGTGCCAGCAGCGTAGGGACTAGCGGGAGGGGACTAGAGACCCAGTACTTC. Protein sequence: CASSVGTSGRGLETQYF. Complete variable domain (other parts from reference TRBV9 and TRBJ2-5): DSGVTQTPKHLITATGQRVTLRCSPRSGDLSVYWYQQSLDQGLQFLIQYYNGEERAKGNILERFSAQQFPDLHSELNLSSLELGDSALYFCASSVGTSGRGLETQYFGPGTRLLVL.

This chain connects TRBV19 to TRBJ2-3; TRBD1 matches 8 bases. This CDR3 is built from 14 residues. The V segment lost 3 bases and the J segment 1 base; nucleotides outside the gene matches: 0. Looked up from germline, CDR1 is LNHDA and CDR2 is SQIVND (reference sequence). CDR3 coding DNA: TGTGCCAGTAGTATGGGACAGGGCACAGATACGCAGTATTTT. It yields the protein CASSMGQGTDTQYF.

This chain joins TRBV2 and TRBJ1-1; weak D call: TRBD1 (5 bases). The length of the CDR3 is 13 residues. Germline CDR1 reads SNHLY; CDR2 reads FYNNEI. V was pared by 7 bases and J by 10 bases, with 19 bases between. This chain's CDR3 is CASTPGRGNGAFF. The CDR3 nucleotides are TGTGCCAGCACCCCAGGGCGGGGTAATGGAGCTTTCTTT.

V usage is TRBV6-4 and J usage is TRBJ2-3; 8 bases map to TRBD1. Germline CDR1 reads MRHNA; CDR2 reads SNTAGT. This CDR3 has 13 amino acids. Losses at the gene ends were 8 bases for V and 4 bases for J; bases not matched to a gene: 5. Written as DNA, the CDR3 is TGTGCCAGCTCGGACAGGGCGGCAGATACGCAGTATTTT. Translating gives CASSDRAADTQYF.

V and J are TRBV7-2 and TRBJ2-2; tentatively, D is TRBD2 (6 bases). The V end was cut by 8 bases, the J end by 5 bases, with 9 bases between. Germline CDR1 and CDR2: SGHTA and FQGNSA. The CDR3 loop spans 12 amino acids. CDR3 bases: TGTGCCAGCGGGAGGAGGACCGGGGAGCTGTTTTTT. As protein: CASGRRTGELFF.

This rearrangement joins TRBV9 to TRBJ2-2, with D possibly TRBD2 on 5 matching bases. The CDR3 is 13 amino acids. From germline, CDR1 is SGDLS and CDR2 YYNGEE. V was trimmed by 6 bases and J by 6 bases, leaving 12 bases between them. CDR3 in amino acids: CASNIRGSGELFF. DNA for the CDR3: TGTGCCAGCAACATTCGGGGATCCGGGGAGCTGTTTTTT. Supplemented by reference TRBV9 and TRBJ2-2, the full variable domain reads DSGVTQTPKHLITATGQRVTLRCSPRSGDLSVYWYQQSLDQGLQFLIQYYNGEERAKGNILERFSAQQFPDLHSELNLSSLELGDSALYFCASNIRGSGELFFGEGSRLTVL.

The chain is built from TRBV9 and TRBJ2-7, with 7 bases matching TRBD2. V was pared by 3 bases and J by 0 bases, with 6 bases of the junction left unmatched. The CDR3 covers 15 residues. CDR1 is SGDLS, CDR2 YYNGEE, per germline. The CDR3 DNA follows: TGTGCCAGCAGCGAAGGACTAGAGGGCTCCTACGAGCAGTACTTC. This gives the protein CASSEGLEGSYEQYF.

This chain joins TRBV19 and TRBJ2-5; 8 nucleotides agree with TRBD1. The CDR3 has 13 amino acids. V lost 5 bases, J lost 5 bases, and 4 bases stayed unmatched. CDR1 and CDR2 from the germline V gene are LNHDA and SQIVND (reference sequence). CDR3: CASSYRTGETQYF. CDR3 sequence (DNA): TGTGCCAGTAGTTATCGGACAGGGGAGACCCAGTACTTC. Full variable domain (missing parts from reference TRBV19 and TRBJ2-5): DGGITQSPKYLFRKEGQNVTLSCEQNLNHDAMYWYRQDPGQGLRLIYYSQIVNDFQKGDIAEGYSVSREKKESFPLTVTSAQKNPTAFYLCASSYRTGETQYFGPGTRLLVL.

This clone was picked up one time. The V gene is TRBV7-3, the J gene TRBJ1-2, with 11 bases that match TRBD1. The CDR3 runs 15 residues. The germline V gene has CDR1 SGHTA and CDR2 FQGTGA. With V trimmed by 3 bases and J by 5 bases, 5 bases remained unmatched. CDR3 coding DNA: TGTGCCAGCAGCTTTGGGACAGGGGGTCCGTATGGCTACACCTTC. This encodes CASSFGTGGPYGYTF.